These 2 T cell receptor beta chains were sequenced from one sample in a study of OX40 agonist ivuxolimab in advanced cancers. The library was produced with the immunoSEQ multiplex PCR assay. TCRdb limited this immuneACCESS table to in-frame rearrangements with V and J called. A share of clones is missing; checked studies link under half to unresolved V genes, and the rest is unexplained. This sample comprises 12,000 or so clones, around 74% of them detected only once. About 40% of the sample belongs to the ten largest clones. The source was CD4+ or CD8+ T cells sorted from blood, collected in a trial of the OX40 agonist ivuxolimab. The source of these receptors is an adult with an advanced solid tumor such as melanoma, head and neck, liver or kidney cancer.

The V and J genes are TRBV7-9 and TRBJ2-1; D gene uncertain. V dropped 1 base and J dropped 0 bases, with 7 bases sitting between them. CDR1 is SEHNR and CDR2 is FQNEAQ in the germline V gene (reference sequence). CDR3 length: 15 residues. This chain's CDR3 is CASSLEGGSYNEQFF. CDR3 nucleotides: TGTGCCAGCAGCTTAGAAGGCGGCTCCTACAATGAGCAGTTCTTC. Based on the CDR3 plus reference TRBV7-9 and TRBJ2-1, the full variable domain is DTGVSQNPRHKITKRGQNVTFRCDPISEHNRLYWYRQTLGQGPEFLTYFQNEAQLEKSRLLSDRFSAERPKGSFSTLEIQRTEQGDSAMYLCASSLEGGSYNEQFFGPGTRLTVL.

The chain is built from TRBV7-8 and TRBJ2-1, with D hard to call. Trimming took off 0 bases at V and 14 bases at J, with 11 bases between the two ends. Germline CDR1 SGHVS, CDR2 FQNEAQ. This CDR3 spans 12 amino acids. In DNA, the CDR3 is TGTGCCAGCAGCTTAGCGGTTGGGGATAAGTTCTTC. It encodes CASSLAVGDKFF. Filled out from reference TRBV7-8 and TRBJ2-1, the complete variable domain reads GAGVSQSPRYKVAKRGQDVALRCDPISGHVSLFWYQQALGQGPEFLTYFQNEAQLDKSGLPSDRFFAERPEGSVSTLKIQRTQQEDSAVYLCASSLAVGDKFFGPGTRLTVL.